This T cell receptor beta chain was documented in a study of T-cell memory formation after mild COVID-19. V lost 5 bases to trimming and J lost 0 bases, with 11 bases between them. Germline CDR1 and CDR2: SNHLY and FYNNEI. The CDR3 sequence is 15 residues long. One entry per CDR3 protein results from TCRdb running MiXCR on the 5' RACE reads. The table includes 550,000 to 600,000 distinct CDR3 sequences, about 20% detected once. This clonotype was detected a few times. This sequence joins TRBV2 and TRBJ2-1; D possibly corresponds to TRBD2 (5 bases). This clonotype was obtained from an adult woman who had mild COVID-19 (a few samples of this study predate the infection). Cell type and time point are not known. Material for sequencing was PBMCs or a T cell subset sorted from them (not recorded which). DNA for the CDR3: TGTGCCAGCAGTCCTAGCCCGAGCTCCTACAATGAGCAGTTCTTC. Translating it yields CASSPSPSSYNEQFF.